This TCR beta chain was found in a study of spatial heterogeneity in lung cancer. General study findings and limits: Tumors with more nonsynonymous mutations had more expanded intratumoral alpha and beta TCRs.

Time point specified: sample taken at primary tumor resection. There were 72 donors, all of them untreated patients with early-stage non-small cell lung cancer. TCRdb reprocessed the 5' RACE reads via MiXCR and lists one record per CDR3 protein. The profile shows approximately 16,000 distinct CDR3 sequences, around 7.1% of them singletons. The ends lost 3 bases at V and 5 bases at J; junction bases unmatched: 6. CDR3 length equals 14 residues. CDR1 SGDLS and CDR2 YYNGEE come from the germline V gene. Many counts were recorded for this clonotype. The antigen is not known. Being off target in a library aimed at alpha chains, this beta chain has a size of little meaning.

This TCR was recovered from a female donor with early-stage non-small cell lung cancer. The rearrangement uses TRBV9 and TRBJ2-5; 8 bases map to TRBD2. Sequencing was performed on lung tumor tissue, taken at surgery. Written as DNA, the CDR3 is TGTGCCAGCAGCGCCGGACTAGCAACGGAGACCCAGTACTTC. As protein: CASSAGLATETQYF. The whole variable domain, filled in from reference TRBV9 and TRBJ2-5, reads DSGVTQTPKHLITATGQRVTLRCSPRSGDLSVYWYQQSLDQGLQFLIQYYNGEERAKGNILERFSAQQFPDLHSELNLSSLELGDSALYFCASSAGLATETQYFGPGTRLLVL.